These 20 T cell receptor beta chains were sequenced from one sample in a study of blood T cell repertoires in COVID-19. The table came from immunoSEQ multiplex PCR; TCRdb's copy has only in-frame clones and leaves some out. This table holds just under 75,000 clones, around 80% found once. Specimen: peripheral blood. Receptors were obtained from a man older than 75 with active or convalescent COVID-19.

J is TRBJ1-2 and V is TRBV2; 9 positions match TRBD1. This CDR3 spans 15 amino acids. Trimming took 0 bases from V and 5 from J; bases not matched to a gene: 4. In germline, CDR1 is SNHLY, CDR2 FYNNEI. CDR3 nucleotides: TGTGCCAGCAGTGAAGCCGAGGGACAGGGATATGGCTACACCTTC. Amino acids: CASSEAEGQGYGYTF.

The CDR3 reads CASSEASNTEAFF. The CDR3 DNA sequence: TGTGCCAGCAGTGAAGCCTCGAACACTGAAGCTTTCTTT. This sequence joins TRBV2 and TRBJ1-1; D is unresolved. Germline CDR1 and CDR2: SNHLY and FYNNEI. V gave up 0 bases and J gave up 1 base, with 3 bases separating them. The CDR3 spans 13 residues.

In the case of this clone: An end of the junction does not agree with germline; a read error may underlie this. V gene TRBV11-2 combines with J gene TRBJ2-7; TRBD2 matches at 7 bases. This CDR3 has 12 residues. Germline V gene lookup returns CDR1 SGHAT and CDR2 FQNNGV. The CDR3 here is CASSLGRLAPRF. DNA of the CDR3: TGTGCCAGCAGCTTAGGAAGACTAGCCCCTCGGTTC.

The count of this clone is one. The chain is built from TRBV15 and TRBJ1-5; D remains ambiguous. The CDR3 has 14 residues. V was shortened by 1 base and J by 8 bases, with 12 bases between the two germline ends. Germline V gene data show CDR1 as LNHNV and CDR2 as YYDKDF (reference sequence). The CDR3 loop is CATSRVSPREPQHF. CDR3 nucleotides: TGTGCCACCAGCAGAGTTTCCCCAAGAGAGCCCCAGCATTTT.

This clone has just a few counts. V is TRBV3-1 (or the pseudogene TRBV3-2) and J is TRBJ1-6; a possible D gene is TRBD1 (5 bases). This CDR3 is 15 amino acids long. The V end lost 4 bases, the J end lost 8 bases, and 15 bases lay between the germline ends. In germline, CDR1 is LGHDT, CDR2 YNNKEL (reference sequence). The CDR3 reads CASSRGDSQYSPLHF. DNA of the CDR3: TGTGCCAGCAGCCGGGGGGACTCCCAGTATTCACCCCTCCACTTT.

In this sample, this clone turned up once. The chain carries TRBV14 and TRBJ2-3, with D maybe TRBD2 (5 bases). The length of the CDR3 is 17 residues. In germline, CDR1 is SGHDN, CDR2 FVKESK. The V end was cut by 4 bases, the J end by 1 base, with 18 bases between. The CDR3 DNA is TGTGCCAGCAGCCGAGAGTTCGGGAACCGGGGCACAGATACGCAGTATTTT. Translating it yields CASSREFGNRGTDTQYF.

V gene TRBV6-2 or TRBV6-3 combines with J gene TRBJ1-1; D is possibly TRBD1 (5 bases). There are 15 residues in the CDR3. Trimming shortened V by 6 bases and J by 2 bases, and 16 bases separated the two germline ends. Germline V gives CDR1 MNHEY, CDR2 SVGEGT. CDR3 in DNA: TGTGCCAGCAGCCGACTTATGACAGAAAACACTGAAGCTTTCTTT. Translating gives CASSRLMTENTEAFF.

The CDR3 DNA follows: TGCAGTGCTAGTCTTAGCAATCAGCCCCAGCATTTT. The encoded protein is CSASLSNQPQHF. The chain has TRBV20-1 and TRBJ1-5; no clear D gene. This CDR3 spans 12 amino acids. Trimming left V 3 bases short and J 0 bases short, with 3 bases between. The germline V gene has CDR1 DFQATT and CDR2 SNEGSKA (reference sequence).

The gene calls are TRBV7-2 and TRBJ1-1; D is uncertain. V lost 1 base and J lost 4, with 7 bases in between. Per the germline V gene, CDR1 is SGHTA and CDR2 is FQGNSA. The CDR3 has 13 residues. The CDR3 sequence: CASSLGQVTEAFF. The CDR3 DNA reads TGTGCCAGCAGCTTAGGGCAGGTCACTGAAGCTTTCTTT.

The chain is built from TRBV19 and TRBJ2-2; D is unresolved. CDR3 length: 14 residues. Germline assignment: CDR1 LNHDA and CDR2 SQIVND (reference sequence). Trimming took off 6 bases at V and 6 bases at J, with 14 bases between the two ends. In DNA form, the CDR3 reads TGTGCCAGTAGGGAGAAGTTTTTGTCCGGGGAGCTGTTTTTT. It codes for CASREKFLSGELFF.

The chain has TRBV5-4 and TRBJ2-1, with D hard to call. The germline V and J ends were trimmed by 4 bases and 7 bases, with 12 bases remaining between them. This CDR3 region has 13 residues. Germline V CDR1 and CDR2: SGHNT, YYREEE (reference sequence). CDR3 region: CASSPPSRNEQFF. For the CDR3, the DNA is TGTGCCAGCAGCCCCCCTTCCAGGAATGAGCAGTTCTTC.

The chain is built from TRBV18 and TRBJ2-1; perhaps TRBD1 as D (6 bases). The CDR3 length is 15 residues. The germline V gene has CDR1 KGHSH and CDR2 LQKENI. Trimming shortened V by 0 bases and J by 6 bases, and 12 bases separated the two germline ends. CDR3 nucleotide sequence: TGTGCCAGCTCACCACCCGGGACAAGTGGCAATGAGCAGTTCTTC. Its protein is CASSPPGTSGNEQFF.

The chain joins TRBV5-1 to TRBJ2-7; 10 bases are shared with TRBD1. Germline V lookup: CDR1 SGHRS, CDR2 YFSETQ. The CDR3 length is 16 residues. V was clipped by 0 bases and J by 3 bases; unmatched bases: 6. The CDR3, as DNA: TGCGCCAGCAGCTTGGCCCCCGGGACAGGGGTCTACGAGCAGTACTTC. Translated: CASSLAPGTGVYEQYF.

As to this clone: This same CDR3 is encoded by further DNA sequences in the sample. V gene TRBV18 combines with J gene TRBJ1-2; D perhaps matches TRBD1 (6 bases). V was shortened by 3 bases and J by 2 bases, with 7 bases between the two germline ends. There are 13 residues in the CDR3. Germline assignment: CDR1 KGHSH and CDR2 LQKENI. The chain's CDR3 is CASSPDRNYGYTF. DNA for the CDR3: TGTGCCAGCTCACCTGACAGGAACTATGGCTACACCTTC.

The chain links TRBV13 to TRBJ1-5; D perhaps matches TRBD1 (6 bases). Germline V gene lookup returns CDR1 PRHDT and CDR2 FYEKMQ (reference sequence). The CDR3 covers 15 residues. Trimming pared 3 bases from V and 4 bases from J, leaving 13 bases between. This chain's CDR3 is CASSFGHRDNQPQHF. The CDR3 DNA sequence: TGTGCCAGCAGCTTTGGTCACAGGGATAATCAGCCCCAGCATTTT.

The rearrangement joins TRBV6-5 to TRBJ1-1; D is unclear. Trimming cost V 10 bases and J 1 base, with 13 bases left between them. The CDR3 spans 13 residues. Germline assignment: CDR1 MNHEY and CDR2 SVGAGI. The CDR3 is CATPKTENTEAFF. The CDR3 region has the DNA TGTGCCACCCCCAAAACAGAGAACACTGAAGCTTTCTTT.

The chain couples TRBV6-2 or TRBV6-3 to TRBJ1-5; D is perhaps TRBD1 (6 bases). CDR1 is MNHEY, CDR2 SVGEGT, per germline. V dropped 3 bases and J dropped 1 base, with 16 bases sitting between them. The CDR3 runs 17 residues. CDR3 nucleotide sequence: TGTGCCAGCAGTTATTTCGCCGGGACACCAAGCAATCAGCCCCAGCATTTT. Protein product: CASSYFAGTPSNQPQHF.

This clone was observed a few times. The chain is built from TRBV7-8 and TRBJ1-1; D ambiguous. The germline gives CDR1 SGHVS, CDR2 FQNEAQ. The CDR3 spans 14 residues. Trimming cost V 1 base and J 5 bases, with 11 bases left between them. CDR3 loop: CASSLVIAGTEAFF. The CDR3 DNA reads TGTGCCAGCAGCTTAGTTATAGCGGGGACTGAAGCTTTCTTT.

In its sample, this clone was seen once. The J gene is TRBJ1-1, the V gene TRBV6-1; no reliable D call. V was cut by 6 bases and J by 0 bases, with 32 bases left in between. This CDR3 comprises 21 residues. The V gene's germline CDR1 is MNHNS and CDR2 SASEGT. The CDR3 bases are TGTGCCAGCAGAGAAACCTACAAAAACAGCCGTCGTTGGATGTTGAACACTGAAGCTTTCTTT. This encodes CASRETYKNSRRWMLNTEAFF.

The V and J genes are TRBV2 and TRBJ1-1; D gene uncertain. V shed 5 bases and J shed 3 bases, with 16 bases lying between them. CDR3 length equals 15 residues. Germline CDR1 SNHLY, CDR2 FYNNEI. The CDR3 sequence: CASSLSWVEDTEAFF. CDR3 in DNA: TGTGCCAGCAGTCTGTCATGGGTGGAGGACACTGAAGCTTTCTTT.